The 30 T cell receptor beta chains below all came from one sample that was sequenced in a study of cytomegalovirus exposure and HLA in healthy donors. Data came from immunoSEQ multiplex PCR; TCRdb stores just in-frame clones and leaves some out. The sample contains some 350,000 clones, around 87% of which appear only once. The source material was PBMCs. Receptors originate from a woman aged 25 to 39 in good health and CMV-seropositive.

V gene TRBV9 combines with J gene TRBJ2-3, with 11 bases aligning to TRBD2. Germline trimming cut 7 bases from V and 6 bases from J; bases unmatched to any gene: 25. The CDR3 extends over 20 amino acids. Germline V gene sequence: CDR1 SGDLS, CDR2 YYNGEE. CDR3 protein: CASPWKLAGGPKERRDTQYF. The CDR3 nucleotides are TGTGCCAGCCCCTGGAAATTAGCGGGGGGGCCTAAAGAGCGGAGGGATACGCAGTATTTT.

J is TRBJ2-1 and V is TRBV4-3; 12 bases match TRBD2. The junction had 5 bases not matched to a gene; V was cut back by 1 base and J by 7 bases. The CDR3 is 16 residues long. The germline V gene has CDR1 LGHNA and CDR2 YSLEER. CDR3 residues: CASSQALAGGDNEQFF. The CDR3 DNA reads TGCGCCAGCAGCCAAGCACTAGCGGGAGGAGATAATGAGCAGTTCTTC.

The chain couples TRBV10-3 to TRBJ1-2, with TRBD1 as a possible D gene (5 bases). The CDR3 covers 13 residues. Germline CDR1 and CDR2: ENHRY and SYGVKD. Trimming took 6 bases from V and 6 from J, leaving 14 bases between them. CDR3 protein: CAIRPTADHGYTF. In nucleotides, the CDR3 is TGTGCCATCAGACCGACAGCGGATCATGGCTACACCTTC.

The V gene is TRBV9, the J gene TRBJ2-1; 8 nucleotides match TRBD1. Germline V gene sequence: CDR1 SGDLS, CDR2 YYNGEE. J gave up 0 bases and V 0 bases, and 8 bases lay outside the gene matches. The CDR3 has 18 residues. In nucleotides, the CDR3 is TGTGCCAGCAGCGTAGCAAGACAGGGGCCGGGCTCCTACAATGAGCAGTTCTTC. Its translation is CASSVARQGPGSYNEQFF.

The chain carries TRBV7-3 and TRBJ2-5, with 9 bases lining up with TRBD2. Germline CDR1 reads SGHTA; CDR2 reads FQGTGA. Trimming cost V 3 bases and J 7 bases; bases outside gene matches: 9. There are 15 residues in the CDR3. The CDR3 loop is CASSLDSGRIGTQYF. The DNA for the CDR3 is TGTGCCAGCAGCTTGGATAGCGGGAGAATCGGGACCCAGTACTTC.

The genes are TRBV5-4 and TRBJ2-4; tentatively, D is TRBD1 (6 bases). The CDR3 contains 13 residues. Germline V gene sequence: CDR1 SGHNT, CDR2 YYREEE (reference sequence). Trimming pared 0 bases from V and 13 bases from J, leaving 14 bases between. The CDR3 sequence is CASSLALGDTQYF. CDR3 DNA sequence: TGTGCCAGCAGCTTGGCCTTAGGGGACACCCAGTACTTC.

This sequence joins TRBV28 and TRBJ2-2; D may be TRBD2 (7 bases). CDR3 size: 17 residues. V was shortened by 2 bases and J by 1 base, with 14 bases between the two germline ends. Germline V gene data show CDR1 as MDHEN and CDR2 as SYDVKM. This CDR3 reads CASSLGGGRRNTGELFF. In DNA form, the CDR3 reads TGTGCCAGCAGTTTAGGGGGGGGCCGGAGGAACACCGGGGAGCTGTTTTTT.

This sequence joins TRBV9 and TRBJ1-1; tentatively, D is TRBD1 (6 bases). Trimming removed 0 bases at V and 4 bases at J, with 13 bases between. Germline loops: CDR1 SGDLS, CDR2 YYNGEE. This CDR3 is built from 15 residues. The CDR3 DNA reads TGTGCCAGCAGCGTAGGTGCGGGGGCGGTCACTGAAGCTTTCTTT. It specifies CASSVGAGAVTEAFF.

The rearrangement uses TRBV28 and TRBJ2-7; 8 nucleotides line up with TRBD1. The V gene end was trimmed by 8 bases and the J gene end by 5 bases; junction bases not matched to a gene: 14. The CDR3 spans 15 residues. Germline loops: CDR1 MDHEN, CDR2 SYDVKM. In nucleotides, the CDR3 is TGTGCCAGCTCCCGGCGGACAGGGCCTATGGACGAGCAGTACTTC. Translation gives CASSRRTGPMDEQYF. Full variable domain (rest looked up from reference TRBV28 and TRBJ2-7): DVKVTQSSRYLVKRTGEKVFLECVQDMDHENMFWYRQDPGLGLRLIYFSYDVKMKEKGDIPEGYSVSREKKERFSLILESASTNQTSMYLCASSRRTGPMDEQYFGPGTRLTVT.

The chain couples TRBV7-8 to TRBJ2-5; D ambiguous. Trimming removed 0 bases at V and 0 bases at J, with 2 bases between. Germline loops: CDR1 SGHVS, CDR2 FQNEAQ. The CDR3 is 13 residues long. The CDR3 DNA reads as TGTGCCAGCAGCTTAGCCTACCAAGAGACCCAGTACTTC. It codes for CASSLAYQETQYF.

The chain joins TRBV6-1 to TRBJ2-7; a possible D gene is TRBD1 (6 bases). V was pared by 4 bases and J by 4 bases, with 14 bases between. The CDR3 extends over 14 amino acids. The germline CDR1 and CDR2 sequences are MNHNS and SASEGT. DNA for the CDR3: TGTGCCAGCAGTGCCTTGGCAGGGGAGTACGAGCAGTACTTC. It specifies CASSALAGEYEQYF.

The CDR3 coding sequence is TGTGCCTGGATCGGCCAGGCGGGACATTTAGCCAAAAACATTCAGTACTTC. Its protein product is CAWIGQAGHLAKNIQYF. The chain links TRBV30 to TRBJ2-4; either TRBD1 or TRBD2 may supply D (6 bases each). Trimming pared 4 bases from V and 0 bases from J, leaving 19 bases between. Germline V gives CDR1 GTSNPN, CDR2 SVGIG (reference sequence). The CDR3 totals 17 residues. The whole variable domain, remainder taken from reference TRBV30 and TRBJ2-4, is SQTIHQWPATLVQPVGSPLSLECTVEGTSNPNLYWYRQAAGRGLQLLFYSVGIGQISSEVPQNLSASRPQDRQFILSSKKLLLSDSGFYLCAWIGQAGHLAKNIQYFGAGTRLSVL.

The chain combines TRBV5-8 with TRBJ2-1, with 9 bases that match TRBD1. CDR3 length equals 15 residues. V trimming: 5 bases; J trimming: 8 bases; junction bases outside the gene matches: 11. CDR1 is SGHTS, CDR2 YDEGEE, per germline. The CDR3 is CASSPSGTGYHEQFF. In DNA form, the CDR3 reads TGTGCCAGCAGTCCCTCGGGGACAGGGTACCATGAGCAGTTCTTC. The variable domain in full, with the rest retrieved from reference TRBV5-8 and TRBJ2-1, is EAGVTQSPTHLIKTRGQQATLRCSPISGHTSVYWYQQALGLGLQFLLWYDEGEERNRGNFPPRFSGRQFPNYSSELNVNALELEDSALYLCASSPSGTGYHEQFFGPGTRLTVL.

The rearrangement links TRBV2 to TRBJ1-2, with a weak D call TRBD1 (5 bases). Germline loops: CDR1 SNHLY, CDR2 FYNNEI. This CDR3 has 17 amino acids. V lost 8 bases to trimming and J lost 0 bases, with 22 bases between them. CDR3 nucleotide sequence: TGTGCCAGCGCTCCTTTCCAGGGTCCTCTAGCTAACTATGGCTACACCTTC. Translated, it gives CASAPFQGPLANYGYTF. Looking up the rest from reference TRBV2 and TRBJ1-2 gives the full variable domain: EPEVTQTPSHQVTQMGQEVILRCVPISNHLYFYWYRQILGQKVEFLVSFYNNEISEKSEIFDDQFSVERPDGSNFTLKIRSTKLEDSAMYFCASAPFQGPLANYGYTFGSGTRLTVV.

The rearrangement uses TRBV2 and TRBJ2-5; 7 nucleotides match TRBD2. Per the germline V gene, CDR1 is SNHLY and CDR2 is FYNNEI. CDR3 length equals 16 residues. After removal of 6 bases from V and 0 bases from J, the junction contained 10 bases not matched to a gene. As DNA, the CDR3 is TGTGCCAGCAGAGGTAGGACTAGGAGAAACCAAGAGACCCAGTACTTC. This sequence encodes CASRGRTRRNQETQYF.

The chain employs TRBV5-1 and TRBJ2-1; a weak D match, TRBD2 (5 bases). V gave up 2 bases and J gave up 4 bases, with 13 bases separating them. This CDR3 has 15 amino acids. The V gene's germline CDR1 is SGHRS and CDR2 YFSETQ. This chain's CDR3 is CASSFGVVGYNEQFF. CDR3 bases: TGCGCCAGCAGCTTCGGGGTAGTTGGGTACAATGAGCAGTTCTTC.

The chain combines TRBV5-1 with TRBJ1-1, with D uncertain. The CDR3 runs 13 residues. CDR1 is SGHRS and CDR2 is YFSETQ in the germline V gene. The germline V and J ends were trimmed by 4 bases and 0 bases, with 7 bases remaining between them. CDR3 loop: CASSRDMNTEAFF. Here the CDR3 DNA reads TGCGCCAGCAGCCGAGACATGAACACTGAAGCTTTCTTT.

CDR3: CASSSDRPGGSYEQYF. The CDR3 nucleotides read TGTGCCAGCAGCTCCGACCGTCCCGGGGGCTCCTACGAGCAGTACTTC. This chain uses TRBV27 with TRBJ2-7, with a possible D match to TRBD2 (6 bases). V lost 6 bases to trimming and J lost 0 bases, with 18 bases between them. The CDR3 covers 16 residues. CDR1 is MNHEY and CDR2 is SMNVEV in the germline V gene (reference sequence).

This clone has just one count. The gene calls are TRBV30 and TRBJ2-7; D is uncertain. CDR1 is GTSNPN, CDR2 SVGIG, per germline (reference sequence). The length of the CDR3 is 11 residues. V dropped 1 base and J dropped 2 bases, with 3 bases sitting between them. The CDR3 here is CAWSAAYEQYF. CDR3 nucleotide sequence: TGTGCCTGGAGTGCGGCCTACGAGCAGTACTTC.

The V gene is TRBV7-2, the J gene TRBJ2-1; TRBD2 matches at 11 bases. Germline V gives CDR1 SGHTA, CDR2 FQGNSA. V shed 1 base, J shed 9 bases, and the junction held 8 bases outside the gene matches. The CDR3 is 16 residues long. The CDR3 is CASSLGLAGGRGEQFF. The CDR3 region has the DNA TGTGCCAGCAGCTTAGGGCTAGCGGGGGGCCGGGGTGAGCAGTTCTTC.

This clone was observed a single time. The chain couples TRBV27 to TRBJ2-1; tentatively, D is TRBD1 (6 bases). In germline, CDR1 is MNHEY, CDR2 SMNVEV (reference sequence). V shed 5 bases and J shed 0 bases, with 8 bases lying between them. The CDR3 covers 14 residues. The CDR3 sequence: CASSDRSSYNEQFF. The CDR3 DNA sequence: TGTGCCAGCAGTGACAGGAGCTCCTACAATGAGCAGTTCTTC.

Concerning this clone: The junction and the germline gene differ at one end; a read error may be behind it. This chain uses TRBV19 with TRBJ2-1, with D perhaps matching TRBD2 (6 bases). The CDR3 contains 14 residues. The germline V gene encodes CDR1 LNHDA and CDR2 SQIVND (reference sequence). The CDR3 bases are TGTGCCAGTAGGATAGGGACTGGCTACAATGAGCAGTTCTTC. Protein product: CASRIGTGYNEQFF.

There are a few counts of this clone. This chain uses TRBV27 with TRBJ1-2; 9 bases match TRBD1. The CDR3 is 15 amino acids. Germline values: CDR1 MNHEY, CDR2 SMNVEV (reference sequence). V lost 5 bases and J lost 4; bases outside the gene matches: 8. The CDR3 DNA is TGTGCCAGCAGTGAATACAGGGGGCGAACCTATGGCTACACCTTC. Translation gives CASSEYRGRTYGYTF.

This clone is a singleton in its sample. The chain employs TRBV5-6 and TRBJ1-5; 7 bases are a match to TRBD1. Per germline, CDR1 SGHDT and CDR2 YYEEEE. J was trimmed by 2 bases and V by 4 bases; bases with no gene match: 9. The CDR3 has 16 residues. The CDR3 loop reads CASSLNRGLRNQPQHF. DNA for the CDR3: TGTGCCAGCAGCCTGAACAGGGGCCTTCGCAATCAGCCCCAGCATTTT.

V is TRBV29-1 and J is TRBJ2-2; TRBD2 matches 10 bases. Germline V lookup: CDR1 SQVTM, CDR2 ANQGSEA. The CDR3 has 14 residues. Unmatched junction bases numbered 5, after V lost 6 bases and J lost 4 bases. CDR3 sequence: CSVKAGGFTGELFF. CDR3 sequence (DNA): TGCAGCGTCAAAGCGGGAGGGTTCACCGGGGAGCTGTTTTTT.

The chain recombines TRBV27 with TRBJ2-1, with D tentatively TRBD2 (5 bases). V was trimmed by 5 bases and J by 5 bases, leaving 13 bases between them. The CDR3 runs 14 residues. CDR1 and CDR2 (germline): MNHEY, SMNVEV (reference sequence). The CDR3 nucleotides read TGTGCCAGCAGTCTCCCCGGGAACCACAATGAGCAGTTCTTC. It yields the protein CASSLPGNHNEQFF.

The chain recombines TRBV19 with TRBJ2-7; no clear D gene. In germline, CDR1 is LNHDA, CDR2 SQIVND (reference sequence). The CDR3 totals 16 residues. V was pared by 5 bases and J by 3 bases, with 20 bases between. The CDR3 reads CASSSREGLSVYEQYF. The DNA for the CDR3 is TGTGCCAGTAGTTCACGAGAAGGGCTATCGGTCTACGAGCAGTACTTC.

V is TRBV2 and J is TRBJ2-7, with a tentative D call TRBD2 (5 bases). Looked up from germline, CDR1 is SNHLY and CDR2 is FYNNEI. The germline V and J ends were trimmed by 6 bases and 3 bases, with 12 bases remaining between them. The CDR3 covers 13 residues. Here the CDR3 reads CASSGGLDYEQYF. The CDR3 DNA is TGTGCCAGCAGCGGCGGACTCGACTACGAGCAGTACTTC.

The chain employs TRBV25-1 and TRBJ1-2, with unresolved D. This CDR3 spans 15 amino acids. Trimming cost V 1 base and J 2 bases, with 11 bases left between them. CDR1 is MGHDK, CDR2 SYGVNS, per germline. The CDR3 DNA sequence: TGTGCCAGCAGTGAATTTATAGCTGAAAACTATGGCTACACCTTC. Translating it yields CASSEFIAENYGYTF.

This clone turned up a few times. CDR3 nucleotides: TGTGCCAGCAGCTTAGCATGGCGGTATGGCTACACCTTC. Its translation is CASSLAWRYGYTF. The chain recombines TRBV7-2 with TRBJ1-2; D unclear. The V and J ends lost 0 bases and 5 bases respectively, with 7 bases between them. Germline V CDR1 and CDR2: SGHTA, FQGNSA. CDR3 length: 13 residues.